The clone carrying this TCR beta chain was seen only a few times. What it recognizes is unknown. This entry belongs to a study of T cell repertoires in cytomegalovirus infection. The overall study: It was recently identified HLA-C-restricted and well-studied HLA-B-restricted CMV epitopes that the study used. Evidence of both CMV infection and a matching HLA type came from public TCR beta signatures.

Trimming removed 2 bases from V and 1 base from J; junction bases left unmatched: 2. The CDR3 loop spans 16 amino acids. Per germline, CDR1 SGHTA and CDR2 FQGNSA. TCRdb re-analysed the reads in MiXCR, keeping a single row per CDR3 protein. Found here are about 770,000 distinct CDR3 sequences, roughly 28% of them singletons; the top ten hold around 13%. Notes on the study in general: The cumulative frequency of public TCR beta families distinguished individuals who carried CMV together with the relevant HLA. HLA-C-restricted CMV-specific TCR beta clonotypes prevailed in the ex vivo response.

The sequence derives from a human donor in good health (CMV status not recorded). Some clones in this sample may be carry-over from other donors' samples. The sample consisted of cultured CD8+ T cells from PBMCs, taken from culture after CMV antigen stimulation. The chain has TRBV7-2 and TRBJ1-6, with 7 bases that match TRBD1. In DNA, the CDR3 is TGTGCCAGCAGCTTACAGGGGGTGTCCTATAATTCACCCCTCCACTTT. This gives the protein CASSLQGVSYNSPLHF.